This TCR beta chain comes out of a study of blood T cell repertoires in COVID-19 (dated by TCRdb to between 2020 and 2021). In the study overall: The collaborator samples originated in the United States, Italy and Spain and spanned the acute and convalescent phases of COVID-19. The material from the prospective study consisted of cDNA or gDNA derived from T cells, B-cell-depleted T cells, or PBMCs. Deeply sampled blood TCRbeta repertoires from subjects exposed to, actively infected with, or recovered from COVID-19 were included in the dataset. The repertoires were released in a freely available public database meant as a resource for research on the immune response to SARS-CoV-2. Samples came from the ongoing ImmuneRACE study (first 160 participants) plus 1,254 subjects from 6 global collaborators. Nearly every sample came with metadata listing a de-identified subject ID, COVID-19 status, age in years and sex. HLA class I and class II types, where available, came from metadata supplied by the sample provider rather than from assay-based typing. Broad study findings and their caveats: How much clinical and demographic metadata was included differed by source and by participant, and the metadata was provided uncurated.

Samples from volunteer blood donors who had recovered from COVID-19 were contributed by a second Seattle source. Collaborating institutions collected whole blood in K2EDTA tubes following their own protocols. For TCRbeta analysis, collaborators shipped samples as frozen whole blood, isolated PBMCs, or DNA extracted from either of those sample types. As regards this clone: What this receptor recognizes is not known. Per-nucleotide qualities are absent, and no much larger clonotype sits a single base away.

V is trimmed back by 5 bases and J by 4 bases, and the junction contains 5 bases that no gene match accounts for. CDR1 and CDR2 are read off the germline V gene as SGHDT and YYEEEE. The CDR3, from cysteine to phenylalanine, totals 15 residues. The only DNA kept is the CDR3, 45 bases in frame from the first base. TCRbeta CDR3 regions were amplified from genomic DNA by means of the immunoSEQ Assay, a bias-controlled multiplex PCR. As for the authors' bioinformatics: Nucleated cell counts per sample were estimated from amplification of reference gene primers within the assay. To quantify the absolute abundance of each unique TCRbeta CDR3 rearrangement, sequence reads were collapsed and filtered. For each sample, productive Simpson clonality was calculated as the square root of Simpson's diversity index over productive rearrangements. The source is immuneACCESS, and TCRdb retained only in-frame sequences with V and J called. Part of the clones is not carried over; for the studies checked, unresolved V genes explain less than half of this, and the remainder is unexplained. Clonal size and the V and J genes are those of that table, whereas D and trimming came from the DNA. Here the sample has about 150,000 clones; more than 75% occur a single time. 2% to 2.5% of the sample rests with the top ten.

The sample was peripheral blood. This TCR was recovered from a man aged 50-59 years who had recovered from COVID-19. The V gene is TRBV5-6 and the J gene is TRBJ2-2; 10 middle bases align to TRBD1. The CDR3 protein sequence reads: CASRFGQGGTGELFF. The nucleotide sequence reads TGTGCCAGCAGGTTCGGACAGGGGGGCACCGGGGAGCTGTTTTTT.